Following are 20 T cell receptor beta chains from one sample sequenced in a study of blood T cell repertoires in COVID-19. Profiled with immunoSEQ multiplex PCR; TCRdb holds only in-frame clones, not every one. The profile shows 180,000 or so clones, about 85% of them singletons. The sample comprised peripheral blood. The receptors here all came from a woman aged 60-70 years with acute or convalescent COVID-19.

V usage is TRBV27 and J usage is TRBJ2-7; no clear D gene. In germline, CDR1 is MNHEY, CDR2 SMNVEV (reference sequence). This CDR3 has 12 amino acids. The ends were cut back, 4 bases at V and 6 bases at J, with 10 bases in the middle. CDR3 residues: CASSSNFPEQYF. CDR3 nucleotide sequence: TGTGCCAGCAGTTCTAACTTTCCCGAGCAGTACTTC.

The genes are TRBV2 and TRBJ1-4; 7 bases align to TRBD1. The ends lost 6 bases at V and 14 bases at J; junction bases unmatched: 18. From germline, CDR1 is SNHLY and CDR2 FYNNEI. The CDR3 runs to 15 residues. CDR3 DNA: TGTGCCAGCAGACCCGGGACAGAGATTCAAAGTGGTCTGTTTTTT. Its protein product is CASRPGTEIQSGLFF.

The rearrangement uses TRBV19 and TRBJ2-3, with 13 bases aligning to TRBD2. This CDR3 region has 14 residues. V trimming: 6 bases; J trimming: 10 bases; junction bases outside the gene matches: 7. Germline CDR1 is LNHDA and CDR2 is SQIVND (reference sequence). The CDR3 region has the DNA TGTGCCAGTAGGAACTGGACTAGCGGGAGTGCGCAGTATTTT. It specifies CASRNWTSGSAQYF. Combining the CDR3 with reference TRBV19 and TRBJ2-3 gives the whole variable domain DGGITQSPKYLFRKEGQNVTLSCEQNLNHDAMYWYRQDPGQGLRLIYYSQIVNDFQKGDIAEGYSVSREKKESFPLTVTSAQKNPTAFYLCASRNWTSGSAQYFGPGTRLTVL.

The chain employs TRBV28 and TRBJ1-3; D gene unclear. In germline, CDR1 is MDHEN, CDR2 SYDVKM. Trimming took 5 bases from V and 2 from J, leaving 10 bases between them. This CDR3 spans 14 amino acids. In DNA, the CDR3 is TGTGCCAGCAGTCCCCCCGGTACTGGAAACACCATATATTTT. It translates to CASSPPGTGNTIYF.

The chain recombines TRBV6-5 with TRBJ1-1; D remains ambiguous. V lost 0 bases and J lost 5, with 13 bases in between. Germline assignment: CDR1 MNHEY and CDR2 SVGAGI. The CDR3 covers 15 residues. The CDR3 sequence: CASSYSNAGGTEAFF. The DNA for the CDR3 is TGTGCCAGCAGTTACTCGAATGCCGGAGGGACTGAAGCTTTCTTT.

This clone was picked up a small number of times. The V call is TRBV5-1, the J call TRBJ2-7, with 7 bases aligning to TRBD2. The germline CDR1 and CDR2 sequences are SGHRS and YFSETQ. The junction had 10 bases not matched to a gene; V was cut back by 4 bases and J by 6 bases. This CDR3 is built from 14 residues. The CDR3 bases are TGCGCCAGCAGCCCCTCCTGGACTAGTCCCGAGCAGTACTTC. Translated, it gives CASSPSWTSPEQYF.

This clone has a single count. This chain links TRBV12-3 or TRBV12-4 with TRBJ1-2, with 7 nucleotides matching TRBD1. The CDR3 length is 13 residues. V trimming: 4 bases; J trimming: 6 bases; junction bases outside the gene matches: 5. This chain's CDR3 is CASSSPRGHGYTF. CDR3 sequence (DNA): TGTGCCAGCAGTTCCCCGAGGGGGCATGGCTACACCTTC.

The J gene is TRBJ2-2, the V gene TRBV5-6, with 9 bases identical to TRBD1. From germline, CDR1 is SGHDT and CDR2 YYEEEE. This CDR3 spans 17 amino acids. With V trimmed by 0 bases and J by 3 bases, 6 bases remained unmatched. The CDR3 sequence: CASSLGAGQGDTGELFF. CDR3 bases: TGTGCCAGCAGCTTGGGGGCGGGACAGGGCGACACCGGGGAGCTGTTTTTT.

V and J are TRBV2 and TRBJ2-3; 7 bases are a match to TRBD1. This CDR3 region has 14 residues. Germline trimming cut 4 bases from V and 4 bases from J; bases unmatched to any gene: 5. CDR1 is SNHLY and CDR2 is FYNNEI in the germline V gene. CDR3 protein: CASSAGQGADTQYF. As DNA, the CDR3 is TGTGCCAGCAGTGCGGGGCAGGGGGCAGATACGCAGTATTTT.

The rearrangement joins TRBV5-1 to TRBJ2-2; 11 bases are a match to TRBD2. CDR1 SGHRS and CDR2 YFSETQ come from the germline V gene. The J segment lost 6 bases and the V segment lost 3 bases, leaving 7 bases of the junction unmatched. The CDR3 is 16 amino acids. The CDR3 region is CASSSGGLAGAGELFF. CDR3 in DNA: TGCGCCAGCAGCTCGGGAGGACTAGCGGGCGCCGGGGAGCTGTTTTTT.

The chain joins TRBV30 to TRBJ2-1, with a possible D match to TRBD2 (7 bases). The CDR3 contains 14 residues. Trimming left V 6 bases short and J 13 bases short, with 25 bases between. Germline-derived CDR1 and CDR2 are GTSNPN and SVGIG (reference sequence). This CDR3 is CACYREPRTRRQFF. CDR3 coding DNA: TGTGCCTGTTACAGGGAACCCCGGACTAGACGCCAGTTCTTC. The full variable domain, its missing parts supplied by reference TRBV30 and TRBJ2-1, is SQTIHQWPATLVQPVGSPLSLECTVEGTSNPNLYWYRQAAGRGLQLLFYSVGIGQISSEVPQNLSASRPQDRQFILSSKKLLLSDSGFYLCACYREPRTRRQFFGPGTRLTVL.

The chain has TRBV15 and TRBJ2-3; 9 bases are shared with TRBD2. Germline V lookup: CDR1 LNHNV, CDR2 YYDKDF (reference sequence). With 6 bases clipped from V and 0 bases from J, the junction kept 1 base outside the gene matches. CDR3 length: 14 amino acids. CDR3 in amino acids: CATRGLASTDTQYF. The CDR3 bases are TGTGCCACCAGGGGACTAGCTAGCACAGATACGCAGTATTTT.

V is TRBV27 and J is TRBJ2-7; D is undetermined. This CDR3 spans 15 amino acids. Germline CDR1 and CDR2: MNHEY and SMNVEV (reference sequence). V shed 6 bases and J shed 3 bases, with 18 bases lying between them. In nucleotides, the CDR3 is TGTGCCAGCAGGTCGACCGGAGCTCAGTTCTACGAGCAGTACGTC. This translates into CASRSTGAQFYEQYV.

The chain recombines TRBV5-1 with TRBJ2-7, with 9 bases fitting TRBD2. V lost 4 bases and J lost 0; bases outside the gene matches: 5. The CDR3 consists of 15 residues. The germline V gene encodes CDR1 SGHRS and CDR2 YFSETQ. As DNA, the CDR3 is TGCGCCAGCAGCCCGGGCGGGGGGGTCTCCTACGAGCAGTACTTC. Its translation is CASSPGGGVSYEQYF.

CDR3 bases: TGTGCCAGCAGCCAAGACGCCAGGGCTTACAATGAGCAGTTCTTC. It encodes CASSQDARAYNEQFF. The chain uses TRBV14 and TRBJ2-1, with D possibly being TRBD1 (5 bases). The CDR3 length is 15 residues. Germline assignment: CDR1 SGHDN and CDR2 FVKESK. Trimming cost V 0 bases and J 4 bases, with 10 bases left between them.

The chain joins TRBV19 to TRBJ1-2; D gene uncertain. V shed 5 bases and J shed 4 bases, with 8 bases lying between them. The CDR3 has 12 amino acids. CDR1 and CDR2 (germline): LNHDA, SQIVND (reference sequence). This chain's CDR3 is CASSSRGYGYTF. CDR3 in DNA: TGTGCCAGTAGTTCAAGAGGCTATGGCTACACCTTC.

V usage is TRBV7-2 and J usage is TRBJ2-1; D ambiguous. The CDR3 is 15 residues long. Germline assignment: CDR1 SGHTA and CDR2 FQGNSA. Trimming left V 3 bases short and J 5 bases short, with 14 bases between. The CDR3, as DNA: TGTGCCAGCAGCTTCTCGGCGGCGGTCCACAATGAGCAGTTCTTC. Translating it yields CASSFSAAVHNEQFF.

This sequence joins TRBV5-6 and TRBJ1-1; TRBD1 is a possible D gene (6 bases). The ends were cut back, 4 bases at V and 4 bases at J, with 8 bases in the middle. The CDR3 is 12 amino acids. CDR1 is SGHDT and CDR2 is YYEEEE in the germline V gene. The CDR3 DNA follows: TGTGCCAGCAGCCGGGACATCACTGAAGCTTTCTTT. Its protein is CASSRDITEAFF.

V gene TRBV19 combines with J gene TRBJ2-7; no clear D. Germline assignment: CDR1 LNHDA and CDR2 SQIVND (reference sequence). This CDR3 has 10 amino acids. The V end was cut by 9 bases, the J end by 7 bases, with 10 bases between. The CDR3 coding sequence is TGTGCCAGGAAAGGAGAGGAGCAGTACGTC. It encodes CARKGEEQYV.

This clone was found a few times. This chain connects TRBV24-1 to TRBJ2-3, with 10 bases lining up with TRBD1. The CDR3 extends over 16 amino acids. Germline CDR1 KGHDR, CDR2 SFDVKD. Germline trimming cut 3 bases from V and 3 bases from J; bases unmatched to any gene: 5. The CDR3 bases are TGTGCCACCAGTGATGGCGGGACAGGGGTTACAGATACGCAGTATTTT. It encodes CATSDGGTGVTDTQYF.